A selection of T cell receptor beta chains follows, all from one sample in a study of beta chain features in type 1 diabetes. The method was immunoSEQ multiplex PCR; TCRdb's version includes in-frame clones alone and lacks a portion of them. The data contain some 270,000 clones, 13% to 15% of them seen just once; the ten biggest clones take up about 0.026%. Sequenced material: naive CD4+ T cells from blood. The receptor source for this set is a woman aged 40 to 55 in good health. Both conserved end residues are part of each CDR3. The order of the fields is J gene, V gene, D gene, clone size, CDR3 DNA, CDR3 protein. A D gene is named only where the DNA matches it firmly. Clone size is shown for a subset of rows, as once, few, many or a class of expanded clone.

TRBJ2-4 TRBV29-1 - few TGCAGCGTTGAAGAAACCGAGGGAAACATTCAGTACTTC CSVEETEGNIQYF
TRBJ2-7 TRBV18 TRBD1 - TGTGCCAGCTCACCTGGACAGGGGTCCTACGAGCAGTACTTC CASSPGQGSYEQYF
TRBJ1-2 TRBV29-1 - - TGCAGCGTACTACAGGGTGTAGGCGGCGGCTACACCTTC CSVLQGVGGGYTF
TRBJ2-3 TRBV27 - - TGTGCCAGCAAAACTACTACAGATACGCAGTATTTT CASKTTTDTQYF
TRBJ1-1 TRBV18 - few TGTGCCAGCTTCCCGACTGTAAGGAACACTGAAGCTTTCTTT CASFPTVRNTEAFF
TRBJ1-2 TRBV18 - few TGTGCCAGCTCACCAGGCCCCCCCCTTAATCCCGGGGGCTACACCTTC CASSPGPPLNPGGYTF
TRBJ2-7 TRBV5-1 - few TGCGCCAGCTCCACTGAGGGCTCCTACGAGCAGTACTTC CASSTEGSYEQYF
TRBJ1-5 TRBV2 - few TGTGCCAGCAGATCAGGGGACGCTTCCAATCAGCCCCAGCATTTT CASRSGDASNQPQHF
TRBJ2-2 TRBV15 - - TGTGCCACCAGCAGAGAAGCAGGGCACACCGGGGAGCTGTTTTTT CATSREAGHTGELFF
TRBJ1-1 TRBV19 TRBD1 - TGTGCCAGTATGCCTCCGGGACAGGGGGCGATGAGAGCTTTCTTT CASMPPGQGAMRAFF
TRBJ1-1 TRBV7-6 - - TGTGCCAGCAGCTTAGAAAGGGGAACTGAAGCTTTCTTT CASSLERGTEAFF
TRBJ2-1 TRBV15 TRBD1 few TGTGCCACCAGCAGAGCGGACAGGGGTTGGTCCTACAATGAGCAGTTCTTC CATSRADRGWSYNEQFF
TRBJ1-3 TRBV29-1 TRBD1 - TGCAGCGTCCAAGACAGGGGGTCTGGTTCCTTCTCTGGAAACACCATATATTTT CSVQDRGSGSFSGNTIYF
TRBJ2-5 TRBV15 TRBD1 - TGTGCCACCTCGACAGGGGTCGGCCAAGAGACCCAGTACTTC CATSTGVGQETQYF
TRBJ1-1 TRBV5-1 - - TGCGCCAGCAGCAGAGGGACTGCCTCGGGGACTGAAGCTTTCTTT CASSRGTASGTEAFF
TRBJ1-1 TRBV7-2 - many TGTGCCAGCCAAACCACAGGGTACACTGAAGCTTTCTTT CASQTTGYTEAFF
TRBJ1-1 TRBV2 TRBD1 few TGTGCCAGCAGTGGACAGGGGAACACTGAAGCTTTCTTT CASSGQGNTEAFF
TRBJ1-1 TRBV18 - few TGTGCCAGCTCACCGGAGGGTGGGAGCACTGAAGCTTTCTTT CASSPEGGSTEAFF
TRBJ1-1 TRBV20-1 - - TGCAGTGCTAATCAGAACACTGAAGCTTTCTTT CSANQNTEAFF
TRBJ1-5 TRBV6-5 - few TGTGCCAGCAGTCCCTCACGGGGGGTCAATCAGCCCCAGCATTTT CASSPSRGVNQPQHF
TRBJ1-1 TRBV11-1 - few TGTGCCAGCAGATGGATAGCGTCCCGAGCTGAAGCTTTCTTT CASRWIASRAEAFF
TRBJ2-7 TRBV5-4 TRBD2 - TGTGCCAGCAGCTTGGTAGGGACTAGTGGTGAGCAGTACTTC CASSLVGTSGEQYF
TRBJ2-5 TRBV19 TRBD1 - TGTGCCAGTAGTATTAACAGGGGAGAGACCCAGTACTTC CASSINRGETQYF
TRBJ2-5 TRBV10-1 TRBD1 few TGCGCCAGCAGCGACACAAGGGACAGACAAGAGACCCAGTACTTC CASSDTRDRQETQYF